Included here is one T cell receptor beta chain sequence, with context. The antigen remains undetermined. TCRdb's copy holds only in-frame clones and misses some; the assay was immunoSEQ multiplex PCR. The profile shows about 170,000 clones, around nine tenths of them singletons. This specimen comes from a study of cytomegalovirus exposure and HLA in healthy donors. Study conclusions and caveats: Later, an analysis found that TCR clusters from the first cohort tended to co-occur in the 120 validation repertoires. In vitro assays verified that a few CMV-associated chains recognized CMV antigens specifically. Cytomegalovirus-associated status was assigned to more than 150 TCR beta chains. Some public TCRs appeared in many individuals, while most sequences were rare.

CDR3 size: 16 residues. Trimming at V came to 5 bases and at J to 2 bases, leaving 7 bases not matched to a gene. From germline, CDR1 is SGHTA and CDR2 FQGNSA. The sequencing sample was made of PBMCs. The TCR was taken from a woman younger than 30 in good health and CMV-seropositive. The V and J genes are TRBV7-2 and TRBJ2-1; 9 positions match TRBD2. The CDR3 loop reads CASSPQREVTYNEQFF. The CDR3 DNA reads as TGTGCCAGCAGCCCCCAGCGGGAGGTTACCTACAATGAGCAGTTCTTC.